This paragraph covers one T cell receptor beta chain sequence. Its antigen is not identified. The data are from a study of T cell repertoires in cytomegalovirus infection. Study details: Recently identified HLA-C-restricted CMV epitopes were used, and well-studied HLA-B-restricted CMV epitopes were used as well. CMV infection together with matching HLA type was indicated by public TCR beta signatures. Study outcomes and limitations: Ex vivo, HLA-C-restricted CMV-specific TCR beta clonotypes prevailed over the rest of the response. Frequencies of public TCR beta families were cumulated, and this identified carriers of CMV plus the relevant HLA.

TCRdb fed the reads into MiXCR, producing one record per CDR3 protein. In the table there are about 69,000 distinct CDR3 sequences, 25% to 30% of which are singletons. The TCR originated in a human donor in good health (CMV status not recorded). Some clones in this sample may be carry-over from other donors' samples. The sample consisted of CD8+ T cells from cultured PBMCs, taken from culture after CMV antigen stimulation.

CDR3 protein: CASSILGTSYEQFF. CDR3 in DNA: TGTGCCAGTAGTATCTTGGGAACTAGCTATGAGCAGTTCTTC. The genes are TRBV19 and TRBJ2-1; possible D gene TRBD2, 6 bases. Germline-derived CDR1 and CDR2 are LNHDA and SQIVND (reference sequence). This CDR3 region has 14 residues. V shed 3 bases and J shed 8 bases, with 14 bases lying between them. The full variable domain, rest sourced from reference TRBV19 and TRBJ2-1, is DGGITQSPKYLFRKEGQNVTLSCEQNLNHDAMYWYRQDPGQGLRLIYYSQIVNDFQKGDIAEGYSVSREKKESFPLTVTSAQKNPTAFYLCASSILGTSYEQFFGPGTRLTVL.